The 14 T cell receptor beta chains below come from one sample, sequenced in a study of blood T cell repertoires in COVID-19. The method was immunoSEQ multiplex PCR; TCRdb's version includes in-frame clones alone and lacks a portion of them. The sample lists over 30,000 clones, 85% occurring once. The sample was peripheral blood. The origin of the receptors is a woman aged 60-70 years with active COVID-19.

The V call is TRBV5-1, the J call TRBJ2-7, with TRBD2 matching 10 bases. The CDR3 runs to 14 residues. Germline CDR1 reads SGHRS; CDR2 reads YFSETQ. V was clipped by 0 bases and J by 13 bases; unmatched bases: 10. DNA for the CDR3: TGCGCCAGCAGCTTGGTTGCTAGCGGGGGCGAGATATACTTC. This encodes CASSLVASGGEIYF.

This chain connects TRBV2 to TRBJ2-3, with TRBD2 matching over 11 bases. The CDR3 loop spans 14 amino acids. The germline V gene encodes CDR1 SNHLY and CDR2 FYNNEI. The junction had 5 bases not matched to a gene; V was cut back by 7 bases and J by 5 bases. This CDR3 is CASKFGLAGDTQYF. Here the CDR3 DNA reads TGTGCCAGCAAGTTCGGACTAGCGGGAGATACGCAGTATTTT.

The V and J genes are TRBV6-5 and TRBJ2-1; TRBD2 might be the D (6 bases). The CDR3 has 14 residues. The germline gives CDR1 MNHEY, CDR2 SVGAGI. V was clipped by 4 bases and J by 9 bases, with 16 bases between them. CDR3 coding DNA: TGTGCCAGCAGTTTCGGACGGGAGCGCGGTGAGCAGTTCTTC. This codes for CASSFGRERGEQFF.

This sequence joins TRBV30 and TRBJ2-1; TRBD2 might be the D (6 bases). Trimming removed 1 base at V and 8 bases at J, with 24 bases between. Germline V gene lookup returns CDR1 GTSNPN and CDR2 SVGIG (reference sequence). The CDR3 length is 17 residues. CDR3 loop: CAWSGPGRGKALDEQFF. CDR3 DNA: TGTGCCTGGAGTGGACCCGGGCGCGGGAAGGCCCTAGATGAGCAGTTCTTC.

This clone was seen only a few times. The DNA of the CDR3 is TGTGCCAGCAGTGAGGAAAGACTAACAGATACGCAGTATTTT. The encoded protein is CASSEERLTDTQYF. The gene calls are TRBV2 and TRBJ2-3, with a weak D call TRBD2 (5 bases). This CDR3 region has 14 residues. Germline V gives CDR1 SNHLY, CDR2 FYNNEI. The V gene lost 3 bases and the J gene lost 3 bases, with 10 bases spanning the gap. Using reference TRBV2 and TRBJ2-3 for the parts outside the CDR3, the full variable domain is EPEVTQTPSHQVTQMGQEVILRCVPISNHLYFYWYRQILGQKVEFLVSFYNNEISEKSEIFDDQFSVERPDGSNFTLKIRSTKLEDSAMYFCASSEERLTDTQYFGPGTRLTVL.

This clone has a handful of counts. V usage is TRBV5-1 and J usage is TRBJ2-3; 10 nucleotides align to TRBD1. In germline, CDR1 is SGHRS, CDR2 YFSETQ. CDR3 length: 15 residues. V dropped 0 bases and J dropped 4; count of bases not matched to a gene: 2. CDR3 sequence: CASSLVGTGADTQYF. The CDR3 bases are TGCGCCAGCAGCTTGGTCGGGACAGGGGCAGATACGCAGTATTTT.

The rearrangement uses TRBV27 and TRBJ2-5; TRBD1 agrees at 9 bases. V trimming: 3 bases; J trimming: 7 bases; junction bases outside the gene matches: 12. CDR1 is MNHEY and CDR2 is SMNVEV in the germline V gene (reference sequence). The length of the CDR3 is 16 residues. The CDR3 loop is CASSFQQGAGVGTQYF. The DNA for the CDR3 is TGTGCCAGCAGTTTCCAACAGGGGGCAGGGGTAGGGACCCAGTACTTC.

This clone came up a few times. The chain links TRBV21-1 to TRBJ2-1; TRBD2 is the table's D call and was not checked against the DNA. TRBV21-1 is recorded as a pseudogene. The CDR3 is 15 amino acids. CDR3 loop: CASPMGLAGGHEQFF. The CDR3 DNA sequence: TGTGCCAGCCCGATGGGACTAGCGGGGGGACATGAGCAGTTCTTC.

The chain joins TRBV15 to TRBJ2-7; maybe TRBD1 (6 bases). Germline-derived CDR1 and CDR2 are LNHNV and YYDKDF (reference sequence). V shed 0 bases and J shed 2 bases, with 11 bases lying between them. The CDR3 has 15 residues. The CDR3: CATSRDRDRPYEQYF. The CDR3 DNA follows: TGTGCCACCAGCAGAGATCGCGACAGGCCCTACGAGCAGTACTTC.

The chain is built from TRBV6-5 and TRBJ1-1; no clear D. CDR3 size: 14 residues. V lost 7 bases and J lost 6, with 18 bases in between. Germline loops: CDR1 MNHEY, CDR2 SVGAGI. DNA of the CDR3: TGTGCCAGCAAGCACAACCGGGGTGTCGCTGAAGCTTTCTTT. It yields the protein CASKHNRGVAEAFF.

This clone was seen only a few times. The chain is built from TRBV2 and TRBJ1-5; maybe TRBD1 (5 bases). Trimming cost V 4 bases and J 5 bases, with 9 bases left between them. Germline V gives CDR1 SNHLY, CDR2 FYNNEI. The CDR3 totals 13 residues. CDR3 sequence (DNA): TGTGCCAGCAGTGTGCAGGGCGATCAGCCCCAGCATTTT. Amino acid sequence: CASSVQGDQPQHF.

CDR3 in DNA: TGTGCCAGCAGCCGCCAGGGGGTTGGAGACGAGCAGTACTTC. Protein: CASSRQGVGDEQYF. The chain recombines TRBV11-3 with TRBJ2-7; TRBD1 matches 7 bases. This CDR3 has 14 amino acids. V gave up 5 bases and J gave up 5 bases; unmatched junction bases: 9. Germline V gene sequence: CDR1 SGHNT, CDR2 YENEEA. Variable domain in full (rest from reference TRBV11-3 and TRBJ2-7): EAGVVQSPRYKIIEKKQPVAFWCNPISGHNTLYWYLQNLGQGPELLIRYENEEAVDDSQLPKDRFSAERLKGVDSTLKIQPAELGDSAVYLCASSRQGVGDEQYFGPGTRLTVT.

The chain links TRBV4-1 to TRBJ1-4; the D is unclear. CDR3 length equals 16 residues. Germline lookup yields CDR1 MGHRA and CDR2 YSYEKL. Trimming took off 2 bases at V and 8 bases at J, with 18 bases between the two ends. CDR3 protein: CASSQRVTSVSEKLFF. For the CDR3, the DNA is TGCGCCAGCAGCCAACGGGTCACAAGTGTATCCGAAAAACTGTTTTTT.

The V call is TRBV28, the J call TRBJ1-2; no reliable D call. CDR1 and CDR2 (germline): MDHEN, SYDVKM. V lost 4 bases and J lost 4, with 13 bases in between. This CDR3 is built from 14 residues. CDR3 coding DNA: TGTGCCAGCAGTTCGCACCCGGGAGGCTATGGCTACACCTTC. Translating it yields CASSSHPGGYGYTF.